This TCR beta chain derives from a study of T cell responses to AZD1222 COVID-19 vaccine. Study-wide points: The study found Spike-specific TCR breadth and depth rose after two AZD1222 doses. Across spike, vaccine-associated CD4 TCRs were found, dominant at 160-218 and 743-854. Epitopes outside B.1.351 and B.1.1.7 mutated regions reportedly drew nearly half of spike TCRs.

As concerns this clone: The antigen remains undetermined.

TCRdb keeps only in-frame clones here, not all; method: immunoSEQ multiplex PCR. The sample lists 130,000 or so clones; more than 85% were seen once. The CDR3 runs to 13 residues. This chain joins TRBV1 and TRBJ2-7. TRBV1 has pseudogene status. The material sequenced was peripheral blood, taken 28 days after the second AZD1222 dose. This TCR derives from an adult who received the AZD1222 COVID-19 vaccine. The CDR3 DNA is TGCACCAGCAGCCAACGAGGGGTGTACGAGCAGTACTTC. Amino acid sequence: CTSSQRGVYEQYF.